Detailed here is one T cell receptor beta chain. Clones were sequenced by immunoSEQ multiplex PCR, and TCRdb holds only the in-frame ones, with some missing. The sample yields about 1.1 million clones, about four fifths seen once. This entry belongs to a study of shared clonotypes between healthy human individuals. CDR3 size: 15 residues. Trimming removed 1 base from V and 0 bases from J, with 10 bases in between. Germline V gene sequence: CDR1 KGHSH, CDR2 LQKENI. V is TRBV18 and J is TRBJ2-7; D not certain. The source is a man younger than 35 in good health. Some clones in this sample may be carry-over from other donors' samples. The sample consisted of memory CD4+ T cells from PBMCs. Subset in this sample: CD45RA-negative fraction. The CDR3 protein is CASSPRQVGSYEQYF. CDR3 in DNA: TGTGCCAGCTCACCACGGCAAGTTGGCTCCTACGAGCAGTACTTC.